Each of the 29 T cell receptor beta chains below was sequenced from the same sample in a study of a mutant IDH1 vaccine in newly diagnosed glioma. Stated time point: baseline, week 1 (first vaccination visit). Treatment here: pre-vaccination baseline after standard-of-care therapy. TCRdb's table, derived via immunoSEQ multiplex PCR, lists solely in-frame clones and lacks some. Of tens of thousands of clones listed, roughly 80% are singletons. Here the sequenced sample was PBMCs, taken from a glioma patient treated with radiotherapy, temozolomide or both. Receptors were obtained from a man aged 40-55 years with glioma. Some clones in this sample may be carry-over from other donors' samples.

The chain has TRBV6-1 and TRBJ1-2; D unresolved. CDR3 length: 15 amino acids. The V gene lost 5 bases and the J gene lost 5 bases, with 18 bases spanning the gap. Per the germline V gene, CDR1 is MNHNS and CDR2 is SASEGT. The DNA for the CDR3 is TGTGCCAGCAGTTTGGGTATAGGTAGTCCTTATGGCTACACCTTC. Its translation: CASSLGIGSPYGYTF.

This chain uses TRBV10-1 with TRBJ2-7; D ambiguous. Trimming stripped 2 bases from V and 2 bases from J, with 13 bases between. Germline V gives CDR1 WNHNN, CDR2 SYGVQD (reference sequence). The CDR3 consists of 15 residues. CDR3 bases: TGCGCCAGCAGTGAGGGGTTGTCAACACCCTACGAGCAGTACTTC. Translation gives CASSEGLSTPYEQYF.

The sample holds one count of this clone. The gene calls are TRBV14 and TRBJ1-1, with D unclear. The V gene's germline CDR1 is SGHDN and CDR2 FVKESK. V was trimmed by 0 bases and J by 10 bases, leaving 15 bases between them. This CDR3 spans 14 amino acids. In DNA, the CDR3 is TGTGCCAGCAGCCAAGAATTTGGCCTCTCAGGAGCTTTCTTT. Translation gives CASSQEFGLSGAFF.

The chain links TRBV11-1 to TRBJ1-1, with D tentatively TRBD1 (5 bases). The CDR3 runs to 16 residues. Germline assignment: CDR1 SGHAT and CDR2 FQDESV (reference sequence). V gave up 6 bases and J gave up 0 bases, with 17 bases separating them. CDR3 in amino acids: CASRPRGGAMNTEAFF. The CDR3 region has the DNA TGTGCCAGCAGACCACGGGGGGGAGCCATGAACACTGAAGCTTTCTTT.

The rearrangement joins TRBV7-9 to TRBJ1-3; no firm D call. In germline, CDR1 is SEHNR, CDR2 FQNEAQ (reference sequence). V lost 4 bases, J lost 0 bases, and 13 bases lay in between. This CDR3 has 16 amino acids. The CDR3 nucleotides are TGTGCCAGCAGCTCCCGTGGTAAGAGCTCTGGAAACACCATATATTTT. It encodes CASSSRGKSSGNTIYF. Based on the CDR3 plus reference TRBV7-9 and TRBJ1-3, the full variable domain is DTGVSQNPRHKITKRGQNVTFRCDPISEHNRLYWYRQTLGQGPEFLTYFQNEAQLEKSRLLSDRFSAERPKGSFSTLEIQRTEQGDSAMYLCASSSRGKSSGNTIYFGEGSWLTVV.

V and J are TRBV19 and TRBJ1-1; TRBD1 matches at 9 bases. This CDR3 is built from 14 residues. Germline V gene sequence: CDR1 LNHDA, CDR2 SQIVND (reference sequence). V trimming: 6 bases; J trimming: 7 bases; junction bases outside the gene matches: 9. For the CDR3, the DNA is TGTGCCAGTAGGACAGTGGGGACAGGGATTGAAGCTTTCTTT. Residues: CASRTVGTGIEAFF.

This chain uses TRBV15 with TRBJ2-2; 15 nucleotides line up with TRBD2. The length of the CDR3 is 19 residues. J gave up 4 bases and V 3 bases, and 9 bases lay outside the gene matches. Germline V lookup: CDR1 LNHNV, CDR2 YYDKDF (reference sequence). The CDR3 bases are TGTGCCACCAGCAGTCAACCGGGACTAGCGGGGGGTGGCACCGGGGAGCTGTTTTTT. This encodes CATSSQPGLAGGGTGELFF. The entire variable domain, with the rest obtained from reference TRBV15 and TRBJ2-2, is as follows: DAMVIQNPRYQVTQFGKPVTLSCSQTLNHNVMYWYQQKSSQAPKLLFHYYDKDFNNEADTPDNFQSRRPNTSFCFLDIRSPGLGDTAMYLCATSSQPGLAGGGTGELFFGEGSRLTVL.

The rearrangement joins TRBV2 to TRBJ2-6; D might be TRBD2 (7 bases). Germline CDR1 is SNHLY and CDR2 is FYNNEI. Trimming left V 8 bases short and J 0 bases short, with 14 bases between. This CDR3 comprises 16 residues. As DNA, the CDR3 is TGTGCCAGCTGGGGGGGACAATTCTCTGGGGCCAACGTCCTGACTTTC. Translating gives CASWGGQFSGANVLTF.

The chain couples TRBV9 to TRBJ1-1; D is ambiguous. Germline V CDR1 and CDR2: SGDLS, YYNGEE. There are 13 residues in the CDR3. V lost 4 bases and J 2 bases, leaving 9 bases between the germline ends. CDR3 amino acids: CASSPNRNTEAFF. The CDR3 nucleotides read TGTGCCAGCAGCCCGAACCGAAACACTGAAGCTTTCTTT.

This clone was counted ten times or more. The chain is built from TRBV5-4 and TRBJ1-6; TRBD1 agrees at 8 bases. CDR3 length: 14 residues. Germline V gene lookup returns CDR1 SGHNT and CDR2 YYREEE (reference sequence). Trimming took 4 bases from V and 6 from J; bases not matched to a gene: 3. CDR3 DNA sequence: TGTGCCAGCAGCCGGACAGGGTCTAATTCACCCCTCCACTTT. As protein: CASSRTGSNSPLHF.

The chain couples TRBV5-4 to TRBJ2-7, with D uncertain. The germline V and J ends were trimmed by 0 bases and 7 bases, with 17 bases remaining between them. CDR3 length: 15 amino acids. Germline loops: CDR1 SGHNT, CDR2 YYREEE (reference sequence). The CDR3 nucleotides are TGTGCCAGCAGCTTGGCCGGCAGCCCAAACCTAGAGCAGTACTTC. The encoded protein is CASSLAGSPNLEQYF.

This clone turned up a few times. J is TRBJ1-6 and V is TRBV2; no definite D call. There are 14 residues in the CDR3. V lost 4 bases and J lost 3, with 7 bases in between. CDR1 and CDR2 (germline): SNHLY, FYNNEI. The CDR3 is CASSGESYNSPLHF. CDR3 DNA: TGTGCCAGCAGTGGTGAAAGCTATAATTCACCCCTCCACTTT.

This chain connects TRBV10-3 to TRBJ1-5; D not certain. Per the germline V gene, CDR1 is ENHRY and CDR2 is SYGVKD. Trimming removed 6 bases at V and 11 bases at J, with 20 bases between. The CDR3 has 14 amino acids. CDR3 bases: TGTGCCATCAGGGAGGAAAGCGGACCCCAAGCCCAGCATTTT. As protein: CAIREESGPQAQHF.

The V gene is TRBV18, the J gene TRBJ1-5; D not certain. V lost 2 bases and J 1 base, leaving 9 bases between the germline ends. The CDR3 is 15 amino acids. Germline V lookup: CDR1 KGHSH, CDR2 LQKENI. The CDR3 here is CASSPGMSSNQPQHF. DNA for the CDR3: TGTGCCAGCTCACCAGGGATGAGCAGCAATCAGCCCCAGCATTTT.

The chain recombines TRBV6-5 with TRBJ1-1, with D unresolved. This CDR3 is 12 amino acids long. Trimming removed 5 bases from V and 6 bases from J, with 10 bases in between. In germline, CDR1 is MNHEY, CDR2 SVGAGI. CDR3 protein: CASSGTASEAFF. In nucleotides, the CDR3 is TGTGCCAGCAGTGGAACAGCATCTGAAGCTTTCTTT.

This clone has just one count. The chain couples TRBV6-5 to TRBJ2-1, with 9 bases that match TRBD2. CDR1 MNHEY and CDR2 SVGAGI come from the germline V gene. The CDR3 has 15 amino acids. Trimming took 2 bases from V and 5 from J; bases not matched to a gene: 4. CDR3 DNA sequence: TGTGCCAGCAGTTACGGGCGGGGGGGAAACAATGAGCAGTTCTTC. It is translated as CASSYGRGGNNEQFF.

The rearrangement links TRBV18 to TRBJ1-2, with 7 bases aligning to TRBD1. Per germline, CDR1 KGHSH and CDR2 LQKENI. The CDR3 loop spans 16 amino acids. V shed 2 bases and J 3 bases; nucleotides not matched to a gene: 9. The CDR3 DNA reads TGTGCCAGCTCACCAACCCGACAGGGAGGAGACTATGGCTACACCTTC. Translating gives CASSPTRQGGDYGYTF. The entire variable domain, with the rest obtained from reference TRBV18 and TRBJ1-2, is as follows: NAGVMQNPRHLVRRRGQEARLRCSPMKGHSHVYWYRQLPEEGLKFMVYLQKENIIDESGMPKERFSAEFPKEGPSILRIQQVVRGDSAAYFCASSPTRQGGDYGYTFGSGTRLTVV.

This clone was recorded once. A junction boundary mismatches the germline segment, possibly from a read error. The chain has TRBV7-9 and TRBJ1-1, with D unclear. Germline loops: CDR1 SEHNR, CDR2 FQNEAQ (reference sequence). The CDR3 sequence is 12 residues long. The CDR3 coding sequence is TGTGCCAGCACCCCTTCGAGTCCTGAGGCTTTCTTT. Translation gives CASTPSSPEAFF.

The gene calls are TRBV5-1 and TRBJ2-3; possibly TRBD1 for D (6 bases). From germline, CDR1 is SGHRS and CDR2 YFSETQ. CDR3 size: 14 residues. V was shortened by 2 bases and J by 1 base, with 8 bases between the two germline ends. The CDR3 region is CASSFRQGTDTQYF. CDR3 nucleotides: TGCGCCAGCAGCTTTAGACAGGGCACAGATACGCAGTATTTT.

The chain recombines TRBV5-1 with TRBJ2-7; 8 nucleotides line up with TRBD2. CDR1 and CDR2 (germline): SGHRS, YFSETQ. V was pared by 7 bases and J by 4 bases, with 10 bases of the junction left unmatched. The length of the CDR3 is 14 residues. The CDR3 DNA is TGCGCCAGCGCCGGGGGGGGGCCCCATTACGAGCAGTACTTC. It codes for CASAGGGPHYEQYF.

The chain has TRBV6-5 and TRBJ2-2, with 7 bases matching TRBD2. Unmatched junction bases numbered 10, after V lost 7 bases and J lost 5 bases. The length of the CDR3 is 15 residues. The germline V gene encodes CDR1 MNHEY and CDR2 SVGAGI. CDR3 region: CASKRRSGETGELFF. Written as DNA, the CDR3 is TGTGCCAGCAAAAGGCGAAGCGGGGAAACCGGGGAGCTGTTTTTT.

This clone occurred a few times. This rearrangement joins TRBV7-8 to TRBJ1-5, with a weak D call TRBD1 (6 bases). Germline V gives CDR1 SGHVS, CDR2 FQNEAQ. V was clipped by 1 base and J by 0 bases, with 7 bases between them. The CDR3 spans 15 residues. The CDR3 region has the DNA TGTGCCAGCAGCTTAGGGGGGCCTAGCAATCAGCCCCAGCATTTT. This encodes CASSLGGPSNQPQHF.

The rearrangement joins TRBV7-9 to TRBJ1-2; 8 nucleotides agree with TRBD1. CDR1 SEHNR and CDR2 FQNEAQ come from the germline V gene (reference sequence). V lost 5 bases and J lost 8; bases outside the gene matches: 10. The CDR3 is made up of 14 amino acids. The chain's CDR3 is CASSPTGEREGYTF. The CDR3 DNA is TGTGCCAGCAGCCCGACAGGGGAAAGGGAAGGCTACACCTTC.

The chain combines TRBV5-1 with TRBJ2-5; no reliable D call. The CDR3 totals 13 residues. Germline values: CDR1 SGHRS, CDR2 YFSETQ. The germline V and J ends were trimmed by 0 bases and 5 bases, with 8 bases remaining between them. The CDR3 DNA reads TGCGCCAGCAGCTTGGACTTGTGGGAGACCCAGTACTTC. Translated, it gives CASSLDLWETQYF.

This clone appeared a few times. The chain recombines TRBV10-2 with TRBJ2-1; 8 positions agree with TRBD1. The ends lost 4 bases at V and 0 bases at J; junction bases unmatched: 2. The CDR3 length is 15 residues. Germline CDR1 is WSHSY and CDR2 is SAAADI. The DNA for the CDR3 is TGCGCCAGCAGTGCAACAGGGGGCTCCTACAATGAGCAGTTCTTC. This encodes CASSATGGSYNEQFF.

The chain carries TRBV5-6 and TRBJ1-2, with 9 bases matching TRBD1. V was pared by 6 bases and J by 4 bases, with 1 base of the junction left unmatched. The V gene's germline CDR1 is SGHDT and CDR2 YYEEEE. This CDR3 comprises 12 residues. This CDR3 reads CASKDRGYGYTF. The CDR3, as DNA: TGTGCCAGCAAGGACAGGGGCTATGGCTACACCTTC.

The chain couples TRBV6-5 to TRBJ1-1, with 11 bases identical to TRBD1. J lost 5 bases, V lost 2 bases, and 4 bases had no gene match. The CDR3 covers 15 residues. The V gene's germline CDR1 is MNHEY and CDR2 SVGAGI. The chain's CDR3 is CASSYGQGAKTEAFF. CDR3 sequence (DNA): TGTGCCAGCAGTTACGGACAGGGGGCGAAAACTGAAGCTTTCTTT.

The CDR3 here is CASSAPGTVVGYTF. In DNA, the CDR3 is TGTGCCAGCAGTGCCCCCGGGACCGTCGTTGGCTACACCTTC. This chain uses TRBV25-1 with TRBJ1-2, with D perhaps matching TRBD1 (5 bases). The CDR3 loop spans 14 amino acids. Trimming shortened V by 4 bases and J by 7 bases, and 16 bases separated the two germline ends. The V gene's germline CDR1 is MGHDK and CDR2 SYGVNS.

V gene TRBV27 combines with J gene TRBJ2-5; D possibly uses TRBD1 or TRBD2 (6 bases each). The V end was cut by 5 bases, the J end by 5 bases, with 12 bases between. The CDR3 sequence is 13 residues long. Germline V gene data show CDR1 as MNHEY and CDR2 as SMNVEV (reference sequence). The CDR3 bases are TGTGCCAGCAGTCGTAGGGGGGTCGAGACCCAGTACTTC. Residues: CASSRRGVETQYF.